The 16 T cell receptor beta chains reported below all come from one sample, sequenced in a study of early T cells in non-severe SARS-CoV-2 infection. TCRdb processed the 5' RACE reads anew with MiXCR; each CDR3 protein has one entry. This table holds tens of thousands of distinct CDR3 sequences, approximately 7.1% found once. The sequences come from whole blood, collected at baseline. These receptors were collected from an adult who was a healthcare worker with PCR-confirmed SARS-CoV-2 infection or an uninfected control (not recorded which).

This clonotype was picked up many times. The chain links TRBV6-6 to TRBJ1-5; 8 bases align to TRBD1. CDR3 size: 16 residues. V was pared by 4 bases and J by 4 bases, with 9 bases of the junction left unmatched. Germline lookup yields CDR1 MNHNY and CDR2 SVGAGI (reference sequence). The CDR3 region has the DNA TGTGCCAGCAGTTCATCACAGGGGGATGGTAATCAGCCCCAGCATTTT. Its translation is CASSSSQGDGNQPQHF.

V and J are TRBV19 and TRBJ2-2; TRBD1 agrees at 7 bases. There are 15 residues in the CDR3. V was pared by 5 bases and J by 0 bases, with 3 bases of the junction left unmatched. Germline V gene sequence: CDR1 LNHDA, CDR2 SQIVND (reference sequence). The CDR3 sequence: CASSAGQANTGELFF. Written as DNA, the CDR3 is TGTGCCAGTAGTGCCGGACAGGCGAACACCGGGGAGCTGTTTTTT.

In its sample, this clonotype was seen a few times. J is TRBJ2-1 and V is TRBV6-4; the D gene is possibly TRBD1 (6 bases). Trimming cost V 5 bases and J 1 base, with 12 bases left between them. The CDR3 contains 15 residues. Germline CDR1 MRHNA, CDR2 SNTAGT. In nucleotides, the CDR3 is TGTGCCAGCAGTCCCGGGACACATTCCTACAATGAGCAGTTCTTC. This encodes CASSPGTHSYNEQFF.

In this sample, this clonotype turned up a few times. The V call is TRBV11-2, the J call TRBJ1-3; 8 bases match TRBD1. The CDR3 is 15 residues long. V lost 4 bases and J lost 8; bases outside the gene matches: 10. Germline V lookup: CDR1 SGHAT, CDR2 FQNNGV. CDR3 loop: CASSSTRGLSYTIYF. In DNA, the CDR3 is TGTGCCAGCAGCTCAACCAGGGGGCTAAGCTACACCATATATTTT.

At least ten counts were recorded for this clonotype. The chain joins TRBV7-2 to TRBJ2-1, with TRBD2 matching 8 bases. This CDR3 is 15 amino acids long. V lost 8 bases, J lost 4 bases, and 10 bases stayed unmatched. Per the germline V gene, CDR1 is SGHTA and CDR2 is FQGNSA. The CDR3 region has the DNA TGTGCCAGCGGCCTTTCTCCGGGAGGGTACAATGAGCAGTTCTTC. Protein product: CASGLSPGGYNEQFF. The whole variable domain, filled in from reference TRBV7-2 and TRBJ2-1, reads GAGVSQSPSNKVTEKGKDVELRCDPISGHTALYWYRQSLGQGLEFLIYFQGNSAPDKSGLPSDRFSAERTGGSVSTLTIQRTQQEDSAVYLCASGLSPGGYNEQFFGPGTRLTVL.

This clonotype was seen many times. V usage is TRBV11-2 and J usage is TRBJ1-1; D ambiguous. This CDR3 region has 13 residues. Germline CDR1 and CDR2: SGHAT and FQNNGV. Trimming removed 8 bases from V and 0 bases from J, with 10 bases in between. CDR3 nucleotides: TGTGCCAGCGCCAGTCCCATGAACACTGAAGCTTTCTTT. Amino acids: CASASPMNTEAFF.

This clonotype was seen only a few times. The V and J genes are TRBV14 and TRBJ2-7; a possible D gene is TRBD2 (5 bases). The germline V gene has CDR1 SGHDN and CDR2 FVKESK. The CDR3 consists of 14 residues. Trimming removed 2 bases from V and 5 bases from J, with 13 bases in between. CDR3: CASSQSWLADEQYF. CDR3 in DNA: TGTGCCAGCAGCCAATCTTGGCTAGCTGACGAGCAGTACTTC.

At least ten counts were recorded for this clonotype. The V and J genes are TRBV7-8 and TRBJ2-2, with 10 nucleotides matching TRBD2. The CDR3 is 16 amino acids. V was pared by 5 bases and J by 1 base, with 4 bases of the junction left unmatched. Germline assignment: CDR1 SGHVS and CDR2 FQNEAQ. The CDR3 DNA reads as TGTGCCAGCAGCCGGACTAGCGGAAAGAACACCGGGGAGCTGTTTTTT. Translation gives CASSRTSGKNTGELFF.

This clonotype was counted at least ten times. The V and J genes are TRBV6-6 and TRBJ2-7; D uncertain. The CDR3 runs 14 residues. Germline V gives CDR1 MNHNY, CDR2 SVGAGI (reference sequence). V was shortened by 0 bases and J by 5 bases, with 11 bases between the two germline ends. CDR3 amino acids: CASSYSRSQNEQYF. The CDR3 DNA reads as TGTGCCAGCAGTTACTCGAGATCCCAAAACGAGCAGTACTTC.

This clonotype was seen repeatedly, ten times or more. V usage is TRBV12-3 or TRBV12-4 and J usage is TRBJ1-2; 7 bases line up with TRBD1. The CDR3 has 13 residues. V lost 6 bases, J lost 4 bases, and 5 bases stayed unmatched. CDR3 coding DNA: TGTGCCAGCAGCCTGGGACAGTCCTATGGCTACACCTTC. Translating gives CASSLGQSYGYTF.

This clonotype was counted at least ten times. This sequence joins TRBV20-1 and TRBJ1-2; TRBD1 agrees at 7 bases. V lost 3 bases, J lost 1 base, and 8 bases stayed unmatched. Germline CDR1 DFQATT, CDR2 SNEGSKA (reference sequence). The CDR3 is 15 residues long. The CDR3 nucleotides read TGCAGTGCTAGTTGGCGACAGGGTATTAACTATGGCTACACCTTC. Translation: CSASWRQGINYGYTF.

Details on this clonotype: A much larger clone differs by one base, so this may be a read error. This chain joins TRBV5-4 and TRBJ1-2; D is perhaps TRBD1 (6 bases). Trimming left V 9 bases short and J 6 bases short, with 15 bases between. The germline gives CDR1 SGHNT, CDR2 YYREEE (reference sequence). This CDR3 is built from 12 residues. CDR3 sequence reads: CATSAGVDGYTF. CDR3 DNA sequence: TGTGCCACCTCGGCAGGGGTAGATGGCTACACCTTC.

This clonotype was observed a few times. V usage is TRBV5-6 and J usage is TRBJ2-3; D perhaps matches TRBD2 (5 bases). The germline CDR1 and CDR2 sequences are SGHDT and YYEEEE. The CDR3 is 16 amino acids. V lost 0 bases, J lost 1 base, and 12 bases lay in between. The DNA of the CDR3 is TGTGCCAGCAGCTTGGGGGGAGCGATACGCACAGATACGCAGTATTTT. Its translation is CASSLGGAIRTDTQYF.

This chain links TRBV14 with TRBJ1-4, with D tentatively TRBD1 (6 bases). Germline values: CDR1 SGHDN, CDR2 FVKESK. CDR3 length equals 15 residues. Trimming shortened V by 4 bases and J by 7 bases, and 16 bases separated the two germline ends. CDR3 sequence (DNA): TGTGCCAGCAGCCCGGGAGGGACATATAGTGAAAAACTGTTTTTT. Translated: CASSPGGTYSEKLFF. Together with reference TRBV14 and TRBJ1-4, the CDR3 gives the full variable domain: EAGVTQFPSHSVIEKGQTVTLRCDPISGHDNLYWYRRVMGKEIKFLLHFVKESKQDESGMPNNRFLAERTGGTYSTLKVQPAELEDSGVYFCASSPGGTYSEKLFFGSGTQLSVL.

The chain has TRBV7-8 and TRBJ1-6; D is uncertain. This CDR3 spans 14 amino acids. Germline loops: CDR1 SGHVS, CDR2 FQNEAQ. V was cut by 4 bases and J by 10 bases, with 14 bases left in between. CDR3 bases: TGTGCCAGCAGCTCCGGGCCCGTTCGGTCACCCCTCCACTTT. Protein: CASSSGPVRSPLHF.

This clonotype was observed many times. Here the CDR3 DNA reads TGCAGTGCTAGGCCGACAGGGTCCCCTGAAGCTTTCTTT. Translated: CSARPTGSPEAFF. The J gene is TRBJ1-1, the V gene TRBV20-1, with 7 bases fitting TRBD1. The germline CDR1 and CDR2 sequences are DFQATT and SNEGSKA (reference sequence). J lost 6 bases, V lost 3 bases, and 7 bases had no gene match. The CDR3 loop spans 13 amino acids.